Detailed here is one T cell receptor beta chain. Its target is not known. The CDR3 loop spans 17 amino acids. The V gene's germline CDR1 is ENHRY and CDR2 SYGVKD. Between the trimmed V and J ends, which lost 0 bases and 0 bases, there was a span of 12 bases. The PCR employed 60 Vbeta primers together with 13 Jbeta primers. Data came from immunoSEQ multiplex PCR; TCRdb stores just in-frame clones and leaves some out. The repertoire holds about 120,000 clones, with 63% as singletons. These data are taken from a study of cytomegalovirus exposure and HLA in healthy donors. Findings of the study overall: TCR beta chain V- and J-gene trimming was linked, in a later analysis, to a missense variant in DCLRE1C. Donor immune exposure was known only as CMV serostatus.

The material sequenced was PBMCs. The sequence was obtained from a man aged 40-49 years in good health and CMV-seropositive. The V call is TRBV10-3, the J call TRBJ2-1; tentative D call: TRBD2 (6 bases). The CDR3 sequence: CAISESSSSASYNEQFF. CDR3 coding DNA: TGTGCCATCAGTGAGTCGAGTTCTAGCGCCTCCTACAATGAGCAGTTCTTC.